The rows below give T cell receptor beta chains drawn from one sample of a study of long-term antiretroviral therapy in people with HIV. The table came from immunoSEQ multiplex PCR; TCRdb's copy has only in-frame clones and leaves some out. This repertoire shows about 19,000 clones, 80% found once; its top ten account for about 10%. The source was unsorted PBMCs, collected 0.2 years after starting antiretroviral therapy. These receptors were collected from a woman aged 40 to 50 with HIV. Both conserved end residues are part of each CDR3. Each record gives: D gene, V gene, J gene, clone size, CDR3 protein, CDR3 DNA. A D gene is named only where the DNA matches it firmly. Expanded clones are given a class, and other clones once, few, many or no size at all.

-	TRBV21-1	TRBJ2-3	-	CASSKEQKGSTCTDTQYF	TGTGCCAGCAGCAAAGAACAGAAGGGTTCCACGTGCACAGATACGCAGTATTTT
-	TRBV11-3	TRBJ2-7	-	CASSLPTDYEQYF	TGTGCCAGCAGCCTACCGACGGACTACGAGCAGTACTTC
TRBD1	TRBV11-3	TRBJ1-1	-	CASSSTGTGVTEAFF	TGTGCCAGCAGCTCCACCGGGACAGGAGTAACTGAAGCTTTCTTT
-	TRBV11-2	TRBJ1-5	few	CASSLSVYQPQHF	TGTGCCAGCAGCTTAAGTGTGTATCAGCCCCAGCATTTT
-	TRBV6-1	TRBJ2-3	few	CASSAQGGADTQYF	TGTGCCAGCAGTGCACAGGGGGGGGCAGATACGCAGTATTTT
TRBD1	TRBV25-1	TRBJ1-1	-	CASSEDRGRTEAFF	TGTGCCAGCAGTGAGGACAGGGGGCGAACTGAAGCTTTCTTT
-	TRBV5-4	TRBJ1-2	-	CASSSIYGYTF	TGTGCCAGCAGTTCGATCTATGGCTACACCTTC
TRBD2	TRBV11-3	TRBJ2-7	once	CASSLRGGVYEQYF	TGTGCCAGCAGCCTACGGGGGGGCGTTTACGAGCAGTACTTC
-	TRBV6-5	TRBJ2-1	-	CASSYDNGGLNEQFF	TGTGCCAGCAGTTACGATAACGGCGGACTAAATGAGCAGTTCTTC
-	TRBV2	TRBJ1-1	-	CASSPIPGELAEAFF	TGTGCCAGCAGTCCCATCCCAGGGGAATTGGCTGAAGCTTTCTTT
-	TRBV6-6	TRBJ1-2	-	CASSQDSANYGYTF	TGTGCCAGCAGTCAAGACAGCGCTAACTATGGCTACACCTTC
-	TRBV7-9	TRBJ2-7	-	CASSLREDAGQYF	TGTGCCAGCAGTTTACGTGAGGACGCGGGGCAGTACTTC
TRBD2	TRBV4-1	TRBJ2-1	-	CASSQPYSLAGDNEQFF	TGCGCCAGCAGCCAACCTTATAGTCTAGCGGGAGACAATGAGCAGTTCTTC
TRBD1	TRBV4-3	TRBJ2-2	once	CASSQGQFTGELFF	TGCGCCAGCAGCCAGGGACAGTTCACCGGGGAGCTGTTTTTT
-	TRBV7-2	TRBJ1-1	-	CASSLKGSAEAFF	TGTGCCAGCAGCTTAAAAGGTTCCGCTGAAGCTTTCTTT
TRBD1	TRBV30	TRBJ1-2	-	CAWSGPGQGGYGYTF	TGTGCCTGGAGTGGCCCGGGACAGGGGGGCTATGGCTACACCTTC
-	TRBV29-1	TRBJ1-2	-	CSIEDGPAGGYTF	TGCAGCATCGAGGACGGGCCGGCGGGTGGCTACACCTTC
TRBD1	TRBV5-8	TRBJ2-2	-	CASSLEGQLNTGELFF	TGTGCCAGCAGCTTGGAGGGACAGCTGAACACCGGGGAGCTGTTTTTT
-	TRBV25-1	TRBJ1-6	-	CASSGGKGRVSPLHF	TGTGCCAGCAGTGGGGGTAAGGGGCGCGTCTCACCCCTCCACTTT
-	TRBV13	TRBJ1-5	-	CASSVGRARRPQHF	TGTGCCAGCAGCGTTGGTAGGGCTCGTCGGCCCCAGCATTTT
-	TRBV6-5	TRBJ1-1	-	CASSYSRGVNTEAFF	TGTGCCAGCAGTTACTCCCGGGGGGTGAACACTGAAGCTTTCTTT
-	TRBV9	TRBJ1-1	-	CASSAGDGTRAFF	TGTGCCAGCAGCGCGGGGGACGGTACTCGAGCTTTCTTT
TRBD2	TRBV9	TRBJ2-3	-	CASSPTSGGRDTQYF	TGTGCCAGCAGCCCGACTAGCGGGGGACGAGATACGCAGTATTTT
-	TRBV28	TRBJ1-4	-	CASTAGAGLNEKLFF	TGTGCCAGCACTGCCGGGGCAGGCCTTAATGAAAAACTGTTTTTT
TRBD1	TRBV10-3	TRBJ2-3	-	CAIRTGQSSTDTQYF	TGTGCCATCAGAACGGGACAGTCTAGCACAGATACGCAGTATTTT
-	TRBV5-4	TRBJ2-2	-	CASRPLGGDPNTGELFF	TGTGCCAGCAGACCTCTGGGCGGGGACCCGAACACCGGGGAGCTGTTTTTT
-	TRBV27	TRBJ2-1	-	CASSLGQLSSYNEQFF	TGTGCCAGCAGTTTAGGACAGTTGAGCTCCTACAATGAGCAGTTCTTC
-	TRBV11-2	TRBJ1-3	few	CASSLTISGNTIYF	TGTGCCAGCAGCTTAACGATCTCTGGAAACACCATATATTTT
-	TRBV6-1	TRBJ2-3	-	CASSESRGLTDTQYF	TGTGCCAGCAGTGAATCTCGGGGGCTCACAGATACGCAGTATTTT
-	TRBV10-1	TRBJ1-1	-	CASSGIGDTEAFF	TGCGCCAGCAGTGGGATTGGTGACACTGAAGCTTTCTTT
-	TRBV5-1	TRBJ2-5	once	CASSLARGRGETQYF	TGCGCCAGCAGCTTGGCTCGGGGGCGCGGAGAGACCCAGTACTTC
TRBD2	TRBV5-1	TRBJ2-7	-	CASSLYPGRSYEQYF	TGCGCCAGCAGCTTGTATCCCGGGAGGTCCTACGAGCAGTACTTC
-	TRBV4-3	TRBJ1-1	-	CASSQETGYTEAFF	TGCGCCAGCAGCCAAGAAACAGGGTACACTGAAGCTTTCTTT